The 25 T cell receptor beta chains below were found in one sample sequenced in a study of OX40 agonist ivuxolimab in advanced cancers. Repertoires were generated with immunoSEQ multiplex PCR, while TCRdb's copy carries only in-frame clones and drops some. The profile shows 65,000 to 95,000 clones, 90% to 95% of them singletons. This sample comprised CD4+ or CD8+ T cells sorted from blood, obtained in a trial of the OX40 agonist ivuxolimab. All receptors derive from an adult with an advanced solid tumor such as melanoma, head and neck, liver or kidney cancer.

The CDR3 DNA follows: TGTGCCAGCAGCCTAGAGGGGAGCAGGAACACTGAAGCTTTCTTT. This sequence encodes CASSLEGSRNTEAFF. The genes are TRBV28 and TRBJ1-1; TRBD1 is a possible D gene (5 bases). CDR3 length: 15 residues. CDR1 and CDR2 (germline): MDHEN, SYDVKM. V was trimmed by 6 bases and J by 1 base, leaving 15 bases between them.

The V and J genes are TRBV15 and TRBJ1-2, with 7 bases identical to TRBD1. CDR3 length: 16 residues. Germline V gene lookup returns CDR1 LNHNV and CDR2 YYDKDF (reference sequence). The V segment lost 7 bases and the J segment 2 bases; nucleotides outside the gene matches: 13. The CDR3 region is CATTLLPGQQNYGYTF. In DNA form, the CDR3 reads TGTGCCACCACCCTTCTCCCGGGACAGCAAAACTATGGCTACACCTTC. Filled out from reference TRBV15 and TRBJ1-2, the complete variable domain reads DAMVIQNPRYQVTQFGKPVTLSCSQTLNHNVMYWYQQKSSQAPKLLFHYYDKDFNNEADTPDNFQSRRPNTSFCFLDIRSPGLGDTAMYLCATTLLPGQQNYGYTFGSGTRLTVV.

This clone was counted a single time. The chain uses TRBV30 and TRBJ1-5; D uncertain. Germline-derived CDR1 and CDR2 are GTSNPN and SVGIG (reference sequence). The CDR3 loop spans 13 amino acids. V shed 4 bases and J shed 2 bases, with 9 bases lying between them. CDR3 sequence: CAWTIRRNQPQHF. The CDR3 nucleotides read TGTGCCTGGACAATCAGGCGCAATCAGCCCCAGCATTTT. Looking up the rest from reference TRBV30 and TRBJ1-5 gives the full variable domain: SQTIHQWPATLVQPVGSPLSLECTVEGTSNPNLYWYRQAAGRGLQLLFYSVGIGQISSEVPQNLSASRPQDRQFILSSKKLLLSDSGFYLCAWTIRRNQPQHFGDGTRLSIL.

The genes are TRBV16 and TRBJ1-2, with D unresolved. The V gene lost 0 bases and the J gene lost 1 base, with 12 bases spanning the gap. CDR3 length: 16 amino acids. The germline V gene has CDR1 KGHSY and CDR2 FQNENV. CDR3: CASSQSRPSGNYGYTF. Written as DNA, the CDR3 is TGTGCCAGCAGCCAATCAAGGCCCAGCGGTAACTATGGCTACACCTTC.

The gene calls are TRBV19 and TRBJ2-7; TRBD2 aligns across 7 bases. The germline CDR1 and CDR2 sequences are LNHDA and SQIVND (reference sequence). The junction had 10 bases not matched to a gene; V was cut back by 8 bases and J by 0 bases. The CDR3 totals 15 residues. The CDR3 coding sequence is TGTGCCAGTGGCATCGGAGCGGGGAGCTCCTACGAGCAGTACTTC. This encodes CASGIGAGSSYEQYF.

The chain recombines TRBV25-1 with TRBJ2-5; D is possibly TRBD2 (6 bases). The CDR3 runs to 15 residues. Germline V gene data show CDR1 as MGHDK and CDR2 as SYGVNS. V shed 8 bases and J shed 2 bases, with 18 bases lying between them. The CDR3 protein is CASGPADGGQETQYF. For the CDR3, the DNA is TGTGCCAGCGGACCAGCAGACGGGGGTCAAGAGACCCAGTACTTC.

The chain employs TRBV10-3 and TRBJ2-7; tentatively, D is TRBD1 or TRBD2 (6 bases each). CDR1 and CDR2 from the germline V gene are ENHRY and SYGVKD. The CDR3 covers 23 residues. The ends were cut back, 9 bases at V and 2 bases at J, with 44 bases in the middle. The CDR3 coding sequence is TGTGCCATTTCACCGGGGGCGTCAAGCCGTTTTCTAGACGGGCGCCCCATTACCTACGAGCAGTACTTC. Translated, it gives CAISPGASSRFLDGRPITYEQYF.

The CDR3 DNA reads as TGTGCCAGCTCACCACCGTCCTCGGCCGGGGGGCGTCGAACCAACACTGAAGCTTTCTTT. Translated, it gives CASSPPSSAGGRRTNTEAFF. The chain is built from TRBV18 and TRBJ1-1; the D gene is possibly TRBD1 (6 bases). CDR1 is KGHSH, CDR2 LQKENI, per germline. The CDR3 is made up of 20 amino acids. V gave up 0 bases and J gave up 2 bases, with 25 bases separating them. The whole variable domain, filled in from reference TRBV18 and TRBJ1-1, reads NAGVMQNPRHLVRRRGQEARLRCSPMKGHSHVYWYRQLPEEGLKFMVYLQKENIIDESGMPKERFSAEFPKEGPSILRIQQVVRGDSAAYFCASSPPSSAGGRRTNTEAFFGQGTRLTVV.

The chain uses TRBV19 and TRBJ2-7; TRBD1 might be the D (6 bases). The germline V gene encodes CDR1 LNHDA and CDR2 SQIVND (reference sequence). The CDR3 runs 11 residues. V dropped 6 bases and J dropped 6 bases, with 9 bases sitting between them. CDR3 coding DNA: TGTGCCAGTAGGACAGGAGGCGAGCAGTACTTC. Translated: CASRTGGEQYF.

This clone was recorded only once. The genes are TRBV2 and TRBJ2-7; TRBD1 or TRBD2 may be the D gene (5 bases each). V lost 5 bases and J lost 0, with 11 bases in between. CDR3 length: 14 residues. CDR1 and CDR2 from the germline V gene are SNHLY and FYNNEI. The CDR3 region has the DNA TGTGCCAGCAGTTCTATCGGGACCTCCTACGAGCAGTACTTC. It specifies CASSSIGTSYEQYF.

CDR3 region: CASSRVGAGGNNEQFF. The CDR3 nucleotides read TGTGCCAGCAGCAGGGTCGGGGCAGGGGGCAACAATGAGCAGTTCTTC. The chain is built from TRBV5-5 and TRBJ2-1; 8 positions match TRBD1. The trim removed 4 bases at V and 5 bases at J, leaving 11 bases unmatched. CDR3 length: 16 amino acids. In germline, CDR1 is SGHKS, CDR2 YYEKEE (reference sequence).

The V and J genes are TRBV27 and TRBJ2-2; D is unresolved. Germline-derived CDR1 and CDR2 are MNHEY and SMNVEV (reference sequence). V lost 3 bases, J lost 3 bases, and 2 bases lay in between. The CDR3 consists of 12 residues. CDR3 coding DNA: TGTGCCAGCAGTTTCCACACCGGGGAGCTGTTTTTT. Translating it yields CASSFHTGELFF.

The chain has TRBV7-3 and TRBJ2-7; TRBD1 aligns across 7 bases. Germline CDR1 SGHTA, CDR2 FQGTGA. V gave up 8 bases and J gave up 6 bases; unmatched junction bases: 7. The CDR3 runs to 12 residues. This CDR3 is CASGTAGGEQYF. CDR3 nucleotides: TGTGCCAGCGGGACCGCAGGGGGCGAGCAGTACTTC.

The chain joins TRBV4-1 to TRBJ2-7, with D uncertain. The CDR3 spans 15 residues. Germline V CDR1 and CDR2: MGHRA, YSYEKL. Deletions cut 1 base from V and 2 bases from J, with 12 bases between. The CDR3 region has the DNA TGCGCCAGCAGCCAAGTAACCCCGGGTGCCTACGAGCAGTACTTC. Protein sequence: CASSQVTPGAYEQYF.

The V and J genes are TRBV6-5 and TRBJ2-7; 10 bases align to TRBD1. The CDR3 is 13 residues long. The V gene's germline CDR1 is MNHEY and CDR2 SVGAGI. The V and J ends lost 7 bases and 5 bases, in that order; junction bases with no gene match: 5. CDR3 protein: CASTGTGDNEQYF. In nucleotides, the CDR3 is TGTGCCAGCACGGGGACAGGGGACAACGAGCAGTACTTC.

This rearrangement joins TRBV4-3 to TRBJ2-1; TRBD2 agrees at 7 bases. V trimming: 0 bases; J trimming: 4 bases; junction bases outside the gene matches: 3. This CDR3 has 15 residues. Looked up from germline, CDR1 is LGHNA and CDR2 is YSLEER. CDR3 residues: CASSQERDYYNEQFF. The CDR3 nucleotides read TGCGCCAGCAGCCAAGAGCGGGACTATTACAATGAGCAGTTCTTC.

The V call is TRBV4-1, the J call TRBJ1-1, with D unresolved. CDR3 length: 13 amino acids. Germline V gene data show CDR1 as MGHRA and CDR2 as YSYEKL. The V and J ends lost 0 bases and 11 bases respectively, with 13 bases between them. Here the CDR3 reads CASSQEDDEGAFF. CDR3 nucleotide sequence: TGCGCCAGCAGCCAAGAAGATGATGAGGGCGCTTTCTTT.

The rearrangement uses TRBV5-6 and TRBJ2-4, with D possibly TRBD2 on 6 matching bases. The germline V gene has CDR1 SGHDT and CDR2 YYEEEE. V was clipped by 2 bases and J by 0 bases, with 15 bases between them. The CDR3 spans 17 residues. In DNA, the CDR3 is TGTGCCAGCAGCTTAAGGGACTCGACGCTAGCCAAAAACATTCAGTACTTC. As protein: CASSLRDSTLAKNIQYF.

The genes are TRBV18 and TRBJ2-1, with D possibly being TRBD1 or TRBD2 (5 bases each). The CDR3 loop spans 16 amino acids. Between the trimmed V and J ends, which lost 4 bases and 0 bases, there was a span of 13 bases. CDR1 is KGHSH and CDR2 is LQKENI in the germline V gene. Written as DNA, the CDR3 is TGTGCCAGCTCACGAGCCGGGACGAGCTCCTACAATGAGCAGTTCTTC. Translated, it gives CASSRAGTSSYNEQFF.

The chain joins TRBV9 to TRBJ2-1; 9 bases map to TRBD1. The CDR3 runs 15 residues. Germline trimming cut 3 bases from V and 7 bases from J; bases unmatched to any gene: 8. Germline V gives CDR1 SGDLS, CDR2 YYNGEE. Here the CDR3 DNA reads TGTGCCAGCAGCGCCGGGACAGGGAAGGGTAATGAGCAGTTCTTC. Translating gives CASSAGTGKGNEQFF.

The chain couples TRBV5-4 to TRBJ1-6; 8 bases align to TRBD1. The CDR3 extends over 13 amino acids. CDR1 SGHNT and CDR2 YYREEE come from the germline V gene (reference sequence). Unmatched junction bases numbered 4, after V lost 4 bases and J lost 10 bases. CDR3 nucleotides: TGTGCCAGCAGCAGCAGGGGGCGATCACCCCTCCACTTT. Translation gives CASSSRGRSPLHF.

This rearrangement joins TRBV4-2 to TRBJ2-1; tentatively, D is TRBD2 (6 bases). The V end was cut by 1 base, the J end by 9 bases, with 13 bases between. This CDR3 has 14 amino acids. CDR1 and CDR2 (germline): LGHNA, YNFKEQ. The CDR3 DNA sequence: TGTGCCAGCAGCCAAGGGGGGGAAGCGGGTGAGCAGTTCTTC. Translation gives CASSQGGEAGEQFF.

This rearrangement joins TRBV4-1 to TRBJ1-2; D uncertain. CDR1 and CDR2 (germline): MGHRA, YSYEKL. This CDR3 is 15 amino acids long. V was pared by 2 bases and J by 0 bases, with 10 bases between. The CDR3 sequence: CASSQRAGANYGYTF. Written as DNA, the CDR3 is TGCGCCAGCAGCCAAAGGGCAGGAGCTAACTATGGCTACACCTTC.

The rearrangement joins TRBV5-8 to TRBJ2-3; D is perhaps TRBD1 (6 bases). Germline CDR1 and CDR2: SGHTS and YDEGEE. The CDR3 consists of 15 residues. The V gene lost 0 bases and the J gene lost 8 bases, with 16 bases spanning the gap. CDR3 region: CASSLGGTPPVTQYF. In nucleotides, the CDR3 is TGTGCCAGCAGCTTGGGAGGGACACCTCCCGTTACGCAGTATTTT.

The chain links TRBV5-1 to TRBJ1-1; possible D gene TRBD1, 5 bases. Germline V gives CDR1 SGHRS, CDR2 YFSETQ. CDR3 length: 14 amino acids. Trimming stripped 4 bases from V and 2 bases from J, with 12 bases between. The CDR3 is CASSGYGGNTEAFF. The CDR3, as DNA: TGCGCCAGCAGCGGCTACGGGGGAAACACTGAAGCTTTCTTT.